This record covers a single TCR beta chain. Amplifying from RNA transcripts, the study obtained TCR beta CDR3 regions. HTBI primers primed a first-round RT-PCR, and a second-round multiplex PCR followed. MiXCR, run by TCRdb on the multiplex PCR reads, gives a single entry per CDR3 protein. Here the sample spans around 1.1 million distinct CDR3 sequences, roughly 35% being singletons. The record originates from a study of Graves' ophthalmopathy and Graves' hyperthyroidism. Looking at the study overall: Being free of ophthalmopathy for 18 months of follow-up defined stable hyperthyroidism.

J lost 5 bases, V lost 5 bases, and 13 bases had no gene match. The CDR3 extends over 17 amino acids. Germline V lookup: CDR1 SGHAT, CDR2 FQNNGV. The hyperthyroidism patients had a new diagnosis of under 2 months' duration and were aged 18 to 65. Exclusion covered patients with other autoimmune diseases or uncontrolled infections (as well as pregnancy or lactation). V and J are TRBV11-2 and TRBJ1-4; TRBD1 agrees at 8 bases. Sequencing was performed on peripheral blood or thyroid tissue (not recorded which). The clonotype originates from an adult man with Graves' hyperthyroidism. The DNA of the CDR3 is TGTGCCAGCAGCCCCTGGGACAGGCGGATCGACAATGAAAAACTGTTTTTT. Translated, it gives CASSPWDRRIDNEKLFF.